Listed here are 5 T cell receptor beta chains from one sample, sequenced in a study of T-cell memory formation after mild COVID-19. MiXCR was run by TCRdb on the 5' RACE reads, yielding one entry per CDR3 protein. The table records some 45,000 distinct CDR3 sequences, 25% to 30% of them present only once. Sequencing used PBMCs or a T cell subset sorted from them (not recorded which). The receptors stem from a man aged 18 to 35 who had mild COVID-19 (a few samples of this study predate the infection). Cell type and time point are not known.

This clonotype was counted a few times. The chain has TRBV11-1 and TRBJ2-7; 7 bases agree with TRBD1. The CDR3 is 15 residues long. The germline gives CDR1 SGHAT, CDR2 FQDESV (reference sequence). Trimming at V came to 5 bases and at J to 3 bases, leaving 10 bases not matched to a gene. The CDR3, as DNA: TGTGCCAGCAGCGTTACGACAGGGATAAGCTACGAGCAGTACGTC. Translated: CASSVTTGISYEQYV.

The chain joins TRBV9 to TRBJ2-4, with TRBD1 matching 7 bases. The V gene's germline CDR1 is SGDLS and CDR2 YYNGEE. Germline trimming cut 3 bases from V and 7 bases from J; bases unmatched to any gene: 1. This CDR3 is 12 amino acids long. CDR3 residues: CASSDRGNIQYF. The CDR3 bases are TGTGCCAGCAGCGACAGGGGTAACATTCAGTACTTC.

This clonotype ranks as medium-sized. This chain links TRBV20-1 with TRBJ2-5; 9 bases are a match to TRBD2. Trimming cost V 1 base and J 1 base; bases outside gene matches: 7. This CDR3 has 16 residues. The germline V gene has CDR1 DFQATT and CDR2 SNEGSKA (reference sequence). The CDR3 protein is CSARGGLAGSQETQYF. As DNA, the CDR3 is TGCAGTGCTAGAGGGGGGCTAGCGGGGAGCCAAGAGACCCAGTACTTC.

Written as DNA, the CDR3 is TGTGCCAGCAGTCAGCCTCGGACAGGGGGGACAGATACGCAGTATTTT. Protein sequence: CASSQPRTGGTDTQYF. The chain employs TRBV6-2 or TRBV6-3 and TRBJ2-3; TRBD1 matches 10 bases. Germline trimming cut 5 bases from V and 3 bases from J; bases unmatched to any gene: 8. The CDR3 has 16 amino acids. Per germline, CDR1 MNHEY and CDR2 SVGEGT.

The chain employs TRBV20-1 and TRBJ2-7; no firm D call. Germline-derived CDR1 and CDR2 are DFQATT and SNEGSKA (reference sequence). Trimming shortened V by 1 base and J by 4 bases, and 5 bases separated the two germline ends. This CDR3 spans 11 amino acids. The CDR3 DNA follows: TGCAGTGCTAGAGCCGGATACGAGCAGTACGTC. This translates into CSARAGYEQYV.